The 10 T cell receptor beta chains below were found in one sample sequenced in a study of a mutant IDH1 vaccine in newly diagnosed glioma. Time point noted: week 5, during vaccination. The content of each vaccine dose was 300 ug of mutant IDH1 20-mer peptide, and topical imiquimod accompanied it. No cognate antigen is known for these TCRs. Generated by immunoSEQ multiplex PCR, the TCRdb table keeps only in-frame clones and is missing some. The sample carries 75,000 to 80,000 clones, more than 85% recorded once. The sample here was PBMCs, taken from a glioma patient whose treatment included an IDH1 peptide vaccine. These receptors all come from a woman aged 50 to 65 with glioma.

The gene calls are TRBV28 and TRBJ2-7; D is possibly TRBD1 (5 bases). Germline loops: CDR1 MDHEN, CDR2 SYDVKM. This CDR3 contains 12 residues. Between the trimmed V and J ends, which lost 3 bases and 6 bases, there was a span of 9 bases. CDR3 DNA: TGTGCCAGCAGTTTGACAGCTAGCGAGCAGTACTTC. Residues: CASSLTASEQYF.

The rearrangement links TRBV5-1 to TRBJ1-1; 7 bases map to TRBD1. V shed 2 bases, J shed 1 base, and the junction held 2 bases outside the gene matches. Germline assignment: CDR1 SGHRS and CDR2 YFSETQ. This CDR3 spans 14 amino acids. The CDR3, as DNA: TGCGCCAGCAGCTTCCGGGACAGGAACACTGAAGCTTTCTTT. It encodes CASSFRDRNTEAFF. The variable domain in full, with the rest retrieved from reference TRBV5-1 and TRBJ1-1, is KAGVTQTPRYLIKTRGQQVTLSCSPISGHRSVSWYQQTPGQGLQFLFEYFSETQRNKGNFPGRFSGRQFSNSRSEMNVSTLELGDSALYLCASSFRDRNTEAFFGQGTRLTVV.

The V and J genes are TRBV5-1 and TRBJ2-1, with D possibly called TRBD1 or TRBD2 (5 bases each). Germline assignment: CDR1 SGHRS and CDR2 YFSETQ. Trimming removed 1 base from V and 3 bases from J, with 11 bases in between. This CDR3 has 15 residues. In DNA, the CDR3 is TGCGCCAGCAGCTTGTCCGGGGCCCACTACAATGAGCAGTTCTTC. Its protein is CASSLSGAHYNEQFF.

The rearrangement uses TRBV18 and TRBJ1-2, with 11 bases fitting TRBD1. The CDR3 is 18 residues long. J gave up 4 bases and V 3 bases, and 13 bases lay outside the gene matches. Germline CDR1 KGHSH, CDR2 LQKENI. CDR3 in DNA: TGTGCCAGCTCACCGTCCGGGACAGGGGGTATAAGACTCTATGGCTACACCTTC. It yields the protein CASSPSGTGGIRLYGYTF.

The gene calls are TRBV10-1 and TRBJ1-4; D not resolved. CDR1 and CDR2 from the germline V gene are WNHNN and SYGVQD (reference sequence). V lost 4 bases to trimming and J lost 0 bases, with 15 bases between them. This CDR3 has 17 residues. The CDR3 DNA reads TGCGCCAGCAGTGGACCCCTCGATCGGACAACTAATGAAAAACTGTTTTTT. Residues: CASSGPLDRTTNEKLFF.

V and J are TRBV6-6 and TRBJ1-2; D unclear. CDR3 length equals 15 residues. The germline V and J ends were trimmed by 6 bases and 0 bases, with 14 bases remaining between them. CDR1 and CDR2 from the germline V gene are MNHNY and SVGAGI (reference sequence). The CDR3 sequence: CASSYGPQTNYGYTF. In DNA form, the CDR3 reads TGTGCCAGCAGCTACGGGCCACAAACTAACTATGGCTACACCTTC.

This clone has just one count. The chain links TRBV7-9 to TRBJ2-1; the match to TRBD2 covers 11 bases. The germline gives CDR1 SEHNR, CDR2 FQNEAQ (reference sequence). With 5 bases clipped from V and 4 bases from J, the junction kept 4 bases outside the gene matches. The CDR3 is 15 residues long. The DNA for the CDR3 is TGTGCCAGCAGCATTCGACTAGCGGGGTACAATGAGCAGTTCTTC. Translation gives CASSIRLAGYNEQFF.

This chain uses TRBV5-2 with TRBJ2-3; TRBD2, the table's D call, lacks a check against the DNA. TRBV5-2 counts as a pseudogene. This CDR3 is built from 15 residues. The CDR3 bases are TGCGCCAGCAGTTTAGAGCTAGCGGGAGTGGTTACGCAGTATTTT. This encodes CASSLELAGVVTQYF.

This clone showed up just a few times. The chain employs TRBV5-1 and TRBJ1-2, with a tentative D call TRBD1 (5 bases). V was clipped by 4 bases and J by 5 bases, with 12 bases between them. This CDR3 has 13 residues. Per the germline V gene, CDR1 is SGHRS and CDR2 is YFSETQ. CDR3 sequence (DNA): TGCGCCAGCAGCCTAGGGGAGATATATGGCTACACCTTC. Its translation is CASSLGEIYGYTF.

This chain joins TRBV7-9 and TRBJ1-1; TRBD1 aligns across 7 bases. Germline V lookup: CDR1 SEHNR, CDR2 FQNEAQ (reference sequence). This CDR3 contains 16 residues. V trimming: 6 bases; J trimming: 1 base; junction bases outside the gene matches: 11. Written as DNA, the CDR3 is TGTGCCAGCAGAGCACCGGGAGAGGGGGCGAACACTGAAGCTTTCTTT. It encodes CASRAPGEGANTEAFF.